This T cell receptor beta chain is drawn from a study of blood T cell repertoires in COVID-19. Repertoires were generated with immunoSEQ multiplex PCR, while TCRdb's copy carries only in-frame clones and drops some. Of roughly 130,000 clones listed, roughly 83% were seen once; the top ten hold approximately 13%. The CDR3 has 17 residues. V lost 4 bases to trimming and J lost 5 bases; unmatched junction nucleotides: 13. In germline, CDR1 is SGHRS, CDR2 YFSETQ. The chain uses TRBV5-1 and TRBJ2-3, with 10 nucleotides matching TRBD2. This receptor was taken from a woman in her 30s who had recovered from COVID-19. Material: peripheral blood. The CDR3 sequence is CASSLGLAAPLGDTQYF. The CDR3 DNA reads TGCGCCAGCAGCCTTGGACTAGCGGCTCCACTGGGAGATACGCAGTATTTT.